The sequence of this T cell receptor beta chain was determined in a study of memory CD4+ T cells and cytomegalovirus serostatus. Study as a whole: Of the healthy Belgian adults, 9 or 10 were CMV seropositive and about 24 seronegative.

Notes on the study in general: A US-trained random forest predicted CMV serostatus with median AUC around 0.9.

Details on this clone: Its antigen remains unidentified.

V shed 5 bases and J 4 bases; nucleotides not matched to a gene: 7. The CDR3 has 15 residues. CDR1 and CDR2 (germline): KGHSH, LQKENI. Single viable CD3+CD4+CD8-CD45RO+ cells were sorted as the memory CD4+ T cells. As originally analysed: Out-of-frame sequences were removed, leaving around 2.2 million distinct TCRbeta sequences. The repertoire was sequenced with immunoSEQ multiplex PCR; TCRdb's copy has only in-frame clones and lacks some. Clone size and the V and J calls come from that table; the DNA yielded D and trimming. The sample shows 65,000 to 95,000 clones, approximately 80% of them seen only once.

The sequence derives from an adult in good health and CMV-seronegative. Sequencing was carried out using memory CD4+ T cells from blood. This sequence joins TRBV18 and TRBJ1-4; 7 bases agree with TRBD1. Written as DNA, the CDR3 is TGTGCCAGCTCATCCGGGACAGACTTTAATGAAAAACTGTTTTTT. Protein: CASSSGTDFNEKLFF.